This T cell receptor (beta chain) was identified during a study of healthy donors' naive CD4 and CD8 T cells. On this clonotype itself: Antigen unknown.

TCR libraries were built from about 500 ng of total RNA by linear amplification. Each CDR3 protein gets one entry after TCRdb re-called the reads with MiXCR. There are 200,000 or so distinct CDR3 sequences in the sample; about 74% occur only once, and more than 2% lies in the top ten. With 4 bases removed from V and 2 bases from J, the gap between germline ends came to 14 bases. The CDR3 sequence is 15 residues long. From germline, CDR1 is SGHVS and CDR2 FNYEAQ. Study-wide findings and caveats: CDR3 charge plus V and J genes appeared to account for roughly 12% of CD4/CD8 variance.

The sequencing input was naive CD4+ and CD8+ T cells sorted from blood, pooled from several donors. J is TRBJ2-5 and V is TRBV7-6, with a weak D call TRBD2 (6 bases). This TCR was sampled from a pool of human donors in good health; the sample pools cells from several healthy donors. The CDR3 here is CASSSHERAQETQYF. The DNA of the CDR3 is TGTGCCAGCAGCTCCCACGAGCGGGCGCAAGAGACCCAGTACTTC.